This entry features one TCR beta chain sequence. The data stem from a study of cytomegalovirus exposure and HLA in healthy donors. V lost 0 bases and J lost 4; bases outside the gene matches: 4. CDR3 size: 15 residues. CDR1 and CDR2 (germline): LGHNA, YNFKEQ. Use of 60 Vbeta and 13 Jbeta primers characterized the PCR. Only in-frame clones appear in the TCRdb table, and some are missing; sequencing was by immunoSEQ multiplex PCR. The sample holds some 200,000 clones; roughly 85% are singletons and the top ten take around 2%. The sequence derives from a man aged 18 to 30 in good health and CMV-seronegative. The sequenced material came from PBMCs. V usage is TRBV4-2 and J usage is TRBJ2-7; 9 bases align to TRBD2. CDR3 sequence (DNA): TGTGCCAGCAGCCAAGAGCTAGCGGGGACGTACGAGCAGTACTTC. It codes for CASSQELAGTYEQYF.